This TCR beta chain derives from a study of T cells in Graves' hyperthyroidism and ophthalmopathy. Patients counted as stable if ophthalmopathy did not develop within 18 months. This clonotype was recorded many times. CDR1 is SNHLY and CDR2 is FYNNEI in the germline V gene. The CDR3 is 15 residues long. Trimming took off 4 bases at V and 3 bases at J, with 16 bases between the two ends. What was amplified from RNA transcripts were TCR beta CDR3 regions. RT-PCR in the first round (using the HTBI primer set) targeted the TCR CDR3. TCRdb called the multiplex PCR reads again in MiXCR, with one record for every CDR3 protein. Among around 290,000 distinct CDR3 sequences listed, roughly 13% were seen once.

This TCR derives from a woman between 40 and 55 years old with Graves' hyperthyroidism. Sequencing was done on a sample of blood. V gene TRBV2 combines with J gene TRBJ2-7; D may match TRBD1 or TRBD2 (5 bases each). CDR3 in amino acids: CASSAEAGAYYEQYF. Written as DNA, the CDR3 is TGTGCCAGCAGTGCGGAGGCTGGGGCTTACTACGAGCAGTACTTC.